This T cell receptor beta chain was found in a study of regulatory T cells in long-lasting Graves disease. After removal of 0 bases from V and 4 bases from J, the junction contained 13 bases not matched to a gene. CDR3 size: 18 residues. Germline CDR1 is SGHTA and CDR2 is FQGNSA. Time point of the sample: persistent/refractory GD, antithyroid drugs over 5 years with positive TRAb. Following extraction of RNA from PBMCs, that RNA was used to make the TCR library. HTBI primers from iRepertoire and Arm-PCR of CDR3 regions yielded the TCR beta libraries. MiXCR was run by TCRdb on the multiplex PCR reads, yielding one entry per CDR3 protein. The sample records about 420,000 distinct CDR3 sequences, roughly a quarter being singletons. General study points: The study found lower TCR diversity in persistent Graves' patients than in newly diagnosed ones.

Remarks on this clonotype: Antigen unknown.

The rearrangement links TRBV7-2 to TRBJ2-7; 9 nucleotides match TRBD1. The sequence was obtained from a female donor with Graves disease. The starting material was peripheral blood mononuclear cells (PBMCs), obtained when the disease was refractory, from a patient treated with antithyroid drugs. CDR3 coding DNA: TGTGCCAGCAGCTTAGCGAGAGGCCCCGACAGGGGGGCATACGAGCAGTACTTC. Amino acid sequence: CASSLARGPDRGAYEQYF.